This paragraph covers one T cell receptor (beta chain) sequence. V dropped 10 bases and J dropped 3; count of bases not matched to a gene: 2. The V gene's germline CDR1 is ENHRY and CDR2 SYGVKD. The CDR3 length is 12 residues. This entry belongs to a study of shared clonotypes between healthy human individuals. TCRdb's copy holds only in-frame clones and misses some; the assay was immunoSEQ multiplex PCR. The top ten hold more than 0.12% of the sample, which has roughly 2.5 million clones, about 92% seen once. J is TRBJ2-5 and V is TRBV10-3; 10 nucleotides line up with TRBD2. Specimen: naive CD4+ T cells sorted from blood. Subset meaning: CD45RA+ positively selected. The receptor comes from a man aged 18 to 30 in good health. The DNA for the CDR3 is TGTGCCACGAGCGGGAGGGAAGAGACCCAGTACTTC. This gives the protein CATSGREETQYF.